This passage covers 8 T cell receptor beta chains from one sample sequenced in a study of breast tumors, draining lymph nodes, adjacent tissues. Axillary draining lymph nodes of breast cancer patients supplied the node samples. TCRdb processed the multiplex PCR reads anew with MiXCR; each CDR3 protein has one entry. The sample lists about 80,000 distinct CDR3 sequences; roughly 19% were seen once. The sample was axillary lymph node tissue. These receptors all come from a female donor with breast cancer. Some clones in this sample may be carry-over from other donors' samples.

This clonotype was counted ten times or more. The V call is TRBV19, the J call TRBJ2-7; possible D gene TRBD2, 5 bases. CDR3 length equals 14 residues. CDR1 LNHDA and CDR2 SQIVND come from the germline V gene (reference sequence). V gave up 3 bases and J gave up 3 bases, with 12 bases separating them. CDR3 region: CASSIGSDFYEQYF. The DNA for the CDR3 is TGTGCCAGTAGTATTGGTTCGGACTTCTACGAGCAGTACTTC.

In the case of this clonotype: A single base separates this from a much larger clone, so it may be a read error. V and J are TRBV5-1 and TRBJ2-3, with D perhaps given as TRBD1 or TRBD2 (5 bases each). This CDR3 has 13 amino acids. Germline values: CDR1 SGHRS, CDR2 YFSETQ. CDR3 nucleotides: TGCGCCAGCAGGAGGCGGGTCACAGGTACGCAGTATTTT. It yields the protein CASRRRVTGTQYF.

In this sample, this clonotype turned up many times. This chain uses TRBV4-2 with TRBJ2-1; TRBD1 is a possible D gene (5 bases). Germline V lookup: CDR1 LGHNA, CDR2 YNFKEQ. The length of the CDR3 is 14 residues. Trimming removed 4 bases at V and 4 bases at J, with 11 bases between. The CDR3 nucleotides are TGTGCCAGCAGCCGGTCGACAGAATACAATGAGCAGTTCTTC. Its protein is CASSRSTEYNEQFF.

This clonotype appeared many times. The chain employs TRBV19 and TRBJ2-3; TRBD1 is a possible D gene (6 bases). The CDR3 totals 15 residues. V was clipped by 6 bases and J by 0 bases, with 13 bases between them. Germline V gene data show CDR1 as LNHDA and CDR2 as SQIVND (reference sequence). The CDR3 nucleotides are TGTGCCAGTAGCCCCCAGGGGATAAGCACAGATACGCAGTATTTT. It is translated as CASSPQGISTDTQYF.

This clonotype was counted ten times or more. In nucleotides, the CDR3 is TGTGCCAGCAGCCAGGACAGGGAGCCATACAATGAGCAGTTCTTC. It translates to CASSQDREPYNEQFF. The chain employs TRBV4-2 and TRBJ2-1; 8 positions match TRBD1. V lost 3 bases and J lost 4; bases outside the gene matches: 5. Looked up from germline, CDR1 is LGHNA and CDR2 is YNFKEQ. This CDR3 has 15 residues.

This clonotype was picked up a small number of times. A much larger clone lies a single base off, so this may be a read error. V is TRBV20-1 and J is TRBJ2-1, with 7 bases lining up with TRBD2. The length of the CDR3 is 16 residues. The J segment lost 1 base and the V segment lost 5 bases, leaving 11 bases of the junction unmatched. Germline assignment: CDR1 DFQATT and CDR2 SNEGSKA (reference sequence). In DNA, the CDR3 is TGCAGTGCTGGGAGCGGGATGACGGGATCCTACAATGAGCAGTTCTTC. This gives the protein CSAGSGMTGSYNEQFF.

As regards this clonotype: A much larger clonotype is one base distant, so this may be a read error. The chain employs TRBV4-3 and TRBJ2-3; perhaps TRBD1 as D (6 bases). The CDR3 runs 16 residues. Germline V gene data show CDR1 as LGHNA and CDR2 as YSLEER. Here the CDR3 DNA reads TGCGCCAGCAACCAAGACGGAACAGGGAGCACAGATACGCAGTATTTT. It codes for CASNQDGTGSTDTQYF.

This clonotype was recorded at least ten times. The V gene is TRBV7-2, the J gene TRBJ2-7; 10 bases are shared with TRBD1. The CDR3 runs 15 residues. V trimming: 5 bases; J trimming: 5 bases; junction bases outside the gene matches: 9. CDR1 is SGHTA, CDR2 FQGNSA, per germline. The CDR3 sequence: CASSQPGTGVDEQYF. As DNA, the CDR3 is TGTGCCAGCAGCCAACCCGGGACAGGGGTTGACGAGCAGTACTTC.